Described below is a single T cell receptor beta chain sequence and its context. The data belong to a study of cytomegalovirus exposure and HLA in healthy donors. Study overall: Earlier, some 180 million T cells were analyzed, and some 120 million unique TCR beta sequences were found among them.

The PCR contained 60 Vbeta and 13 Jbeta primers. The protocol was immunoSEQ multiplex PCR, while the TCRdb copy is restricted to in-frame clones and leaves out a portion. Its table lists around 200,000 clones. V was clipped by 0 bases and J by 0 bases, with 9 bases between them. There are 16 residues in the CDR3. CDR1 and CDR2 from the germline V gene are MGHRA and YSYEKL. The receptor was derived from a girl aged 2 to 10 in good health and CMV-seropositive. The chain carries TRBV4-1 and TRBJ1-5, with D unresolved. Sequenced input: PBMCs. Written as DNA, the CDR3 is TGCGCCAGCAGCCAAGATCCGGTTCATAGCAATCAGCCCCAGCATTTT. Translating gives CASSQDPVHSNQPQHF.